The 18 T cell receptor beta chains below all came from one sample that was sequenced in a study of T cell repertoires in cytomegalovirus infection. TCRdb reanalysed the reads using MiXCR and keeps one entry per CDR3 protein. The sample contains some 220,000 distinct CDR3 sequences, around 35% of which appear only once. The antigens for these receptors are not known. The source was CD8+ T cells from cultured PBMCs, collected from culture after CMV antigen stimulation. Every receptor here comes from a human donor in good health (CMV status not recorded). Some clones in this sample may be carry-over from other donors' samples.

With regard to this clonotype: A much larger clone lies a single base off, so this may be a read error. The rearrangement joins TRBV7-3 to TRBJ2-1, with D tentatively TRBD1 (6 bases). Germline loops: CDR1 SGHTA, CDR2 FQGTGA. V lost 4 bases and J 6 bases, leaving 7 bases between the germline ends. This CDR3 spans 12 amino acids. CDR3 nucleotide sequence: TGTGCCAGCAGCTCGGACAGCAATGAGCAGTTCTTC. The encoded protein is CASSSDSNEQFF.

CDR3 sequence reads: CASTGTGAPRGSGNTIYF. The CDR3 DNA reads as TGTGCTAGTACCGGGACAGGGGCGCCCAGGGGCTCTGGAAACACCATATATTTT. V usage is TRBV12-5 and J usage is TRBJ1-3, with TRBD1 matching 10 bases. Losses at the gene ends were 8 bases for V and 0 bases for J; bases not matched to a gene: 13. Per the germline V gene, CDR1 is LGHNT and CDR2 is FRNRAP. This CDR3 contains 18 residues.

The chain recombines TRBV27 with TRBJ1-3, with D uncertain. Germline CDR1 reads MNHEY; CDR2 reads SMNVEV (reference sequence). This CDR3 is 14 amino acids long. V was trimmed by 6 bases and J by 0 bases, leaving 9 bases between them. CDR3 region: CASSHPGSGNTIYF. CDR3 nucleotides: TGTGCCAGCAGCCATCCAGGCTCTGGAAACACCATATATTTT.

This clonotype was observed at least ten times. The chain is built from TRBV25-1 and TRBJ2-5; a possible D gene is TRBD2 (7 bases). CDR1 MGHDK and CDR2 SYGVNS come from the germline V gene. The germline V and J ends were trimmed by 0 bases and 1 base, with 15 bases remaining between them. There are 17 residues in the CDR3. This CDR3 reads CASSEYRRGGVQETQYF. CDR3 in DNA: TGTGCCAGCAGTGAATATAGGAGGGGGGGGGTCCAAGAGACCCAGTACTTC.

There are many counts of this clonotype. This chain connects TRBV27 to TRBJ1-5; unclear D gene. Germline V lookup: CDR1 MNHEY, CDR2 SMNVEV (reference sequence). This CDR3 has 13 residues. Trimming took 0 bases from V and 4 from J, leaving 4 bases between them. The CDR3 is CASSLSVNQPQHF. The CDR3 coding sequence is TGTGCCAGCAGTTTATCGGTTAATCAGCCCCAGCATTTT.

The rearrangement uses TRBV27 and TRBJ2-5; TRBD1 might be the D (8 bases). The V gene's germline CDR1 is MNHEY and CDR2 SMNVEV (reference sequence). This CDR3 is built from 16 residues. Trimming shortened V by 6 bases and J by 4 bases, and 21 bases separated the two germline ends. In DNA, the CDR3 is TGTGCCAGCAGGGGCCGGACAGGGAGGGGACGAGAGACCCAGTACTTC. This codes for CASRGRTGRGRETQYF.

In this sample, this clonotype turned up a few times. This chain joins TRBV10-2 and TRBJ1-6, with D maybe TRBD1 (5 bases). V was trimmed by 6 bases and J by 6 bases, leaving 9 bases between them. Germline CDR1 is WSHSY and CDR2 is SAAADI. The CDR3 is 13 residues long. CDR3 nucleotides: TGCGCCAGCAGAGACAGTCCTAATTCACCCCTCCACTTT. This codes for CASRDSPNSPLHF.

This chain uses TRBV7-3 with TRBJ2-7; D not resolved. The CDR3 runs to 15 residues. CDR1 SGHTA and CDR2 FQGTGA come from the germline V gene. V dropped 4 bases and J dropped 0 bases, with 13 bases sitting between them. The CDR3 loop reads CASSSWEDNSYEQYF. The CDR3 coding sequence is TGTGCCAGCAGCTCCTGGGAAGACAACTCCTACGAGCAGTACTTC. The variable domain in full, completed from reference TRBV7-3 and TRBJ2-7, reads GAGVSQTPSNKVTEKGKYVELRCDPISGHTALYWYRQSLGQGPEFLIYFQGTGAADDSGLPNDRFFAVRPEGSVSTLKIQRTERGDSAVYLCASSSWEDNSYEQYFGPGTRLTVT.

This clonotype was detected a few times. This sequence joins TRBV2 and TRBJ2-5; a possible D gene is TRBD2 (6 bases). The germline gives CDR1 SNHLY, CDR2 FYNNEI. The ends were cut back, 3 bases at V and 0 bases at J, with 8 bases in the middle. The CDR3 length is 14 residues. The CDR3 DNA is TGTGCCAGCAGTGAGGGGGACTACCAAGAGACCCAGTACTTC. The encoded protein is CASSEGDYQETQYF.

V gene TRBV7-8 combines with J gene TRBJ2-1, with D uncertain. The CDR3 is 14 residues long. V was clipped by 5 bases and J by 6 bases, with 14 bases between them. Germline CDR1 reads SGHVS; CDR2 reads FQNEAQ. CDR3 in DNA: TGTGCCAGCAGCCGTACCTATTACCTCAATGAGCAGTTCTTC. Protein product: CASSRTYYLNEQFF.

Concerning this clonotype: A read error is possible here, since a much larger clone lies one base away. The rearrangement links TRBV7-8 to TRBJ2-3; TRBD1 might be the D (5 bases). Germline assignment: CDR1 SGHVS and CDR2 FQNEAQ. V lost 7 bases to trimming and J lost 1 base, with 15 bases between them. CDR3 length: 15 residues. CDR3 amino acids: CASTLNVGRTDTQYF. The CDR3 nucleotides read TGTGCCAGCACCCTAAATGTGGGGCGCACAGATACGCAGTATTTT.

This clonotype has at least ten counts. V and J are TRBV7-6 and TRBJ2-7, with no clear D. Trimming left V 0 bases short and J 5 bases short, with 8 bases between. CDR1 is SGHVS and CDR2 is FNYEAQ in the germline V gene. This CDR3 is built from 13 residues. DNA of the CDR3: TGTGCCAGCAGCTTAGCGCAGGCTAACGAGCAGTACTTC. It is translated as CASSLAQANEQYF. Together with reference TRBV7-6 and TRBJ2-7, the CDR3 gives the full variable domain: GAGVSQSPRYKVTKRGQDVALRCDPISGHVSLYWYRQALGQGPEFLTYFNYEAQQDKSGLPNDRFSAERPEGSISTLTIQRTEQRDSAMYRCASSLAQANEQYFGPGTRLTVT.

The rearrangement uses TRBV6-1 and TRBJ2-1; the match to TRBD2 covers 11 bases. The CDR3 totals 15 residues. V shed 6 bases, J shed 5 bases, and the junction held 6 bases outside the gene matches. Looked up from germline, CDR1 is MNHNS and CDR2 is SASEGT. The CDR3 loop reads CASRMTSGTHNEQFF. CDR3 sequence (DNA): TGTGCCAGCAGGATGACTAGCGGGACCCACAATGAGCAGTTCTTC.

The CDR3 nucleotides read TGTGCCAGCAGCCCTCGTGGGGTTGGCATGAACACTGAAGCTTTCTTT. It specifies CASSPRGVGMNTEAFF. V usage is TRBV7-6 and J usage is TRBJ1-1; the D is unclear. Trimming took off 5 bases at V and 0 bases at J, with 16 bases between the two ends. Germline V gene sequence: CDR1 SGHVS, CDR2 FNYEAQ. This CDR3 is built from 16 residues. The variable domain in full, completed from reference TRBV7-6 and TRBJ1-1, reads GAGVSQSPRYKVTKRGQDVALRCDPISGHVSLYWYRQALGQGPEFLTYFNYEAQQDKSGLPNDRFSAERPEGSISTLTIQRTEQRDSAMYRCASSPRGVGMNTEAFFGQGTRLTVV.

The V and J genes are TRBV20-1 and TRBJ2-7, with D perhaps TRBD1 or TRBD2 (5 bases each). Germline CDR1 and CDR2: DFQATT and SNEGSKA (reference sequence). V was pared by 3 bases and J by 3 bases, with 21 bases between. The CDR3 extends over 16 amino acids. DNA for the CDR3: TGCAGTGCTAGCCGGGACGGGTTTGAGCCCGTCTACGAGCAGTACTTC. Protein: CSASRDGFEPVYEQYF.

The chain has TRBV6-5 and TRBJ2-7; maybe TRBD2 (6 bases). The CDR3 extends over 14 amino acids. Germline V gene sequence: CDR1 MNHEY, CDR2 SVGAGI. V lost 10 bases and J lost 0, with 16 bases in between. The CDR3 region has the DNA TGTGCCACCGGCGGGGCAGGGCTCTCCTACGAGCAGTACTTC. It translates to CATGGAGLSYEQYF.

This chain links TRBV20-1 with TRBJ2-7; TRBD1 agrees at 9 bases. There are 13 residues in the CDR3. Germline V gives CDR1 DFQATT, CDR2 SNEGSKA (reference sequence). Germline trimming cut 3 bases from V and 0 bases from J; bases unmatched to any gene: 0. The CDR3 DNA reads TGCAGTGCTAGGACAGGGGGCTCCTACGAGCAGTACTTC. Its protein product is CSARTGGSYEQYF.

V and J are TRBV28 and TRBJ1-1, with 7 bases lining up with TRBD1. The J segment lost 1 base and the V segment lost 4 bases, leaving 6 bases of the junction unmatched. The CDR3 sequence is 15 residues long. The germline gives CDR1 MDHEN, CDR2 SYDVKM. The chain's CDR3 is CASSSLTGRNTEAFF. The CDR3 coding sequence is TGTGCCAGCAGTTCCCTGACAGGGAGGAACACTGAAGCTTTCTTT.